This T cell receptor (beta chain) was identified during a study of identical twins. This clonotype was observed many times. A universal primer site was added by template switching, and unique molecular identifiers were carried by the cDNA. TCRdb passed the 5' RACE reads through MiXCR, listing each CDR3 protein once. The sample holds approximately 690,000 distinct CDR3 sequences, around 6% seen once. Unmatched junction bases numbered 4, after V lost 6 bases and J lost 3 bases. CDR1 and CDR2 from the germline V gene are MNHEY and SVGEGT. The CDR3 loop spans 13 amino acids. The source material was naive T cells sorted from blood. The receptor was derived from a man between 18 and 29 years old in good health. The chain links TRBV6-2 or TRBV6-3 to TRBJ1-1, with 7 bases lining up with TRBD1. The CDR3: CASRPDRDTEAFF. DNA for the CDR3: TGTGCCAGCAGGCCCGACAGGGACACTGAAGCTTTCTTT.